This T cell receptor (beta chain) originates from a study of CD8 T cells in Susac syndrome. Trimming at V came to 6 bases and at J to 5 bases, leaving 13 bases not matched to a gene. The germline CDR1 and CDR2 sequences are MNHEY and SVGEGT. The CDR3 spans 16 residues. The CD8+ and CD4+ T cells were isolated magnetically using a negative isolation approach, whereas the TEMRA cells were enriched by FACS. RNA totalling 0.5 to 1 ug underwent reverse transcription with random hexamers. Amplification of TCR beta CDR3 used immunoSEQ multiplex PCR across 54 Vbeta and 13 Jbeta. Via MiXCR, TCRdb re-called the immunoSEQ multiplex PCR reads, giving one row per CDR3 protein. The sample consists of approximately 79,000 distinct CDR3 sequences, around 93% of them appearing once.

This chain uses TRBV6-2 or TRBV6-3 with TRBJ2-1; 7 nucleotides align to TRBD2. The sample taken for sequencing was CD8+ T cells from PBMCs. The TCR originated in a human donor with Susac syndrome. Written as DNA, the CDR3 is TGTGCCAGCAGACCATTTTCAGTGCTAGCGGACAATGAGCAGTTCTTC. This sequence encodes CASRPFSVLADNEQFF.